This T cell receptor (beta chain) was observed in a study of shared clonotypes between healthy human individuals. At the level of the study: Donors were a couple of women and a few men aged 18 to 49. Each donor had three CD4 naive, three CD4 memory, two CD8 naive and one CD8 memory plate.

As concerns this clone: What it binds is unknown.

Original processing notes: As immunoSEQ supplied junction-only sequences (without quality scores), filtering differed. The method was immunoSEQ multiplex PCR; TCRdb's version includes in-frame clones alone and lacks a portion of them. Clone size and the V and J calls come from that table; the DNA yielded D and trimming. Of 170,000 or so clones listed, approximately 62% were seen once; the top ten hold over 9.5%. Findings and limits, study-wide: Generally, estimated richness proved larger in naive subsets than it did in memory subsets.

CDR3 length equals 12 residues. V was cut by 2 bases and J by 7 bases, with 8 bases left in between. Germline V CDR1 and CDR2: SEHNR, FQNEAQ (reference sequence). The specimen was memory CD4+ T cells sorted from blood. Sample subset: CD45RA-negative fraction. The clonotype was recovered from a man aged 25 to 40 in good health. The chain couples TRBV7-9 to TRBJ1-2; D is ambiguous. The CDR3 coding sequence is TGTGCCAGCAGCTTAATGAGGAGTGGCTACACCTTC. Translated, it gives CASSLMRSGYTF.